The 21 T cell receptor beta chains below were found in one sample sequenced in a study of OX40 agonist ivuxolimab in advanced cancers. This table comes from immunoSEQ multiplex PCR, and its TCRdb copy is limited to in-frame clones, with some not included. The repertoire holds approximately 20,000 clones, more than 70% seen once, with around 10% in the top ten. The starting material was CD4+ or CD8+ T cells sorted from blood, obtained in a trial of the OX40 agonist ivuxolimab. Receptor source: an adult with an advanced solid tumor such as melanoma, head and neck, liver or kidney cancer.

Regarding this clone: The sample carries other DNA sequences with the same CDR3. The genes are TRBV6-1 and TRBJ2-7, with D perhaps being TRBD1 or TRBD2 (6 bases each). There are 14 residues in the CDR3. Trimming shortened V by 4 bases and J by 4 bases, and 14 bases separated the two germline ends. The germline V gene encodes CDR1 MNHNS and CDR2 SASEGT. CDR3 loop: CASSGRGGRYEQYF. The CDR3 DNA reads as TGTGCCAGCAGTGGCAGGGGAGGCAGGTACGAGCAGTACTTC.

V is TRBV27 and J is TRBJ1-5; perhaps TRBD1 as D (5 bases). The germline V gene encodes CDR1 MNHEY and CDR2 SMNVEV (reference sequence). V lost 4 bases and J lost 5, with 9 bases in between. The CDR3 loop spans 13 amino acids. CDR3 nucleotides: TGTGCCAGCAGTTGGGGGGGACATCAGCCCCAGCATTTT. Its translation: CASSWGGHQPQHF.

CDR3 amino acids: CATHKNTGELFF. For the CDR3, the DNA is TGTGCCACCCATAAAAACACCGGGGAGCTGTTTTTT. V gene TRBV19 combines with J gene TRBJ2-2, with D uncertain. V was clipped by 10 bases and J by 2 bases, with 8 bases between them. The CDR3 is made up of 12 amino acids. The germline CDR1 and CDR2 sequences are LNHDA and SQIVND (reference sequence).

The CDR3: CASTFFPSDRGLTEAFF. CDR3 in DNA: TGCGCCAGTACCTTCTTCCCCTCGGACAGGGGGCTTACTGAAGCTTTCTTT. The rearrangement links TRBV5-1 to TRBJ1-1; 11 bases map to TRBD1. Trimming cost V 8 bases and J 5 bases; bases outside gene matches: 17. The germline V gene encodes CDR1 SGHRS and CDR2 YFSETQ. The CDR3 is made up of 17 amino acids.

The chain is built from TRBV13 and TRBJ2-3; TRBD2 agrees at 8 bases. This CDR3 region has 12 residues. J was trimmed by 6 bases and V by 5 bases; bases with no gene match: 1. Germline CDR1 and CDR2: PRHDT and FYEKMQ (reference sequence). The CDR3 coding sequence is TGTGCCAGCAGCAAGCGGGGGGATACGCAGTATTTT. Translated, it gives CASSKRGDTQYF.

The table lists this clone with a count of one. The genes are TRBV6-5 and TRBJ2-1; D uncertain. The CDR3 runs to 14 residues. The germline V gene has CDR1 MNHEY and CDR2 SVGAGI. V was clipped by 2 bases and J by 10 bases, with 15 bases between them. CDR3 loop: CASSYSPPPREQFF. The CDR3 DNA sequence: TGTGCCAGCAGTTACAGCCCCCCGCCTCGGGAGCAGTTCTTC.

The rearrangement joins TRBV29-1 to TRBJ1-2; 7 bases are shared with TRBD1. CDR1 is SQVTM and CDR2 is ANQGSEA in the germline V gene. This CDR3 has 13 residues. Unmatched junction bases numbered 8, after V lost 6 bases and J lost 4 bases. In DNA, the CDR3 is TGCAGCGTCCAGACAGGGTATAGCTATGGCTACACCTTC. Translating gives CSVQTGYSYGYTF.

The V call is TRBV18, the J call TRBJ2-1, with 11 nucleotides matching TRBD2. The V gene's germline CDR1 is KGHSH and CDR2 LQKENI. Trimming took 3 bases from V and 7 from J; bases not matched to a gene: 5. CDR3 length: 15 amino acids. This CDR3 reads CASSPLAGGWNEQFF. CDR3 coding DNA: TGTGCCAGCTCACCCCTAGCGGGGGGTTGGAATGAGCAGTTCTTC.

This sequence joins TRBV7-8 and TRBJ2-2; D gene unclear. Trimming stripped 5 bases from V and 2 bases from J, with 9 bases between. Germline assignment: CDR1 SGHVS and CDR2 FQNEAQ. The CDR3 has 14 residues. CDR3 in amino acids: CASSPRSNTGELFF. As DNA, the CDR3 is TGTGCCAGCAGCCCCCGATCTAACACCGGGGAGCTGTTTTTT.

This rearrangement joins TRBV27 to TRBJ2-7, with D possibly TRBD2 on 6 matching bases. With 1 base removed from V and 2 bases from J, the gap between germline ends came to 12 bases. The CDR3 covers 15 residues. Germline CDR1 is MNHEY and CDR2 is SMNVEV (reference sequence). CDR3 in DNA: TGTGCCAGCAGTTTATTGTCCGGGGGAGCCTACGAGCAGTACTTC. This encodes CASSLLSGGAYEQYF.

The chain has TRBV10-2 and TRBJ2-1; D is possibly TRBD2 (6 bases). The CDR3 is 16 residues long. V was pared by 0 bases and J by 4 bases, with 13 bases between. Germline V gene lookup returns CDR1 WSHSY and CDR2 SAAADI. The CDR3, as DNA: TGCGCCAGCAGTGAGTCGGTGACTAGGGGTTACAATGAGCAGTTCTTC. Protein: CASSESVTRGYNEQFF.

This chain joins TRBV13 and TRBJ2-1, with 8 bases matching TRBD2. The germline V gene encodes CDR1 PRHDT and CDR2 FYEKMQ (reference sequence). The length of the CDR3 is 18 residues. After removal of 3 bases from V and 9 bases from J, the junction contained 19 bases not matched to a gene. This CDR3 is CASSLVGRPSGGIGEQFF. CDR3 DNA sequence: TGTGCCAGCAGCTTGGTAGGGCGACCAAGCGGGGGTATTGGTGAGCAGTTCTTC.

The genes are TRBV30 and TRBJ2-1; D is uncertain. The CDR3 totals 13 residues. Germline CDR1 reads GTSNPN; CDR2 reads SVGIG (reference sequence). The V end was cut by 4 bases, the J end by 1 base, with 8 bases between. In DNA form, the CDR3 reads TGTGCCTGGACTCGTTTGTCCTACAATGAGCAGTTCTTC. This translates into CAWTRLSYNEQFF.

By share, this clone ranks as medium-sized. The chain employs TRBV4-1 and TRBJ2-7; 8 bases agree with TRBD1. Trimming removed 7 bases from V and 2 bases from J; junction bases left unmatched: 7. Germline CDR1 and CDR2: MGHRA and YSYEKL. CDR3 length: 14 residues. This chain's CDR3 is CASTTGTGTYEQYF. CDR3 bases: TGCGCCAGCACCACCGGGACAGGTACCTACGAGCAGTACTTC.

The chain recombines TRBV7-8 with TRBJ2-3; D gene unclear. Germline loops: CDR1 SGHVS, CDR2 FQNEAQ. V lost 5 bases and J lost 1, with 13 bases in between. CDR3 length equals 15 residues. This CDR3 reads CASSRYTPGTDTQYF. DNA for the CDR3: TGTGCCAGCAGCCGGTACACACCCGGCACAGATACGCAGTATTTT.

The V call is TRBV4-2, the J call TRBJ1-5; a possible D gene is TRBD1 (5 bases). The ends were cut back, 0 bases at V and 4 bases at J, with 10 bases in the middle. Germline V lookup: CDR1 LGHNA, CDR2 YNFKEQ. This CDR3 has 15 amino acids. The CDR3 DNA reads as TGTGCCAGCAGCCAAGATGGGGGGGGTAATCAGCCCCAGCATTTT. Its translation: CASSQDGGGNQPQHF.

The CDR3 nucleotides read TGTGCCAGCAGCCCTCAGGGGGGGATAGCGCTACCGTACGAGCAGTACTTC. This translates into CASSPQGGIALPYEQYF. This chain uses TRBV9 with TRBJ2-7, with D possibly being TRBD1 or TRBD2 (7 bases each). Germline V lookup: CDR1 SGDLS, CDR2 YYNGEE. The CDR3 covers 17 residues. Trimming removed 4 bases at V and 4 bases at J, with 24 bases between.

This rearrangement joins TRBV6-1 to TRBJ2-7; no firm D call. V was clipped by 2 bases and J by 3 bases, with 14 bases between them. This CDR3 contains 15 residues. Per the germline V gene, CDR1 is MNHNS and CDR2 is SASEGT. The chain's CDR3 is CASSEIRWPGYEQYF. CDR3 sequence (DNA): TGTGCCAGCAGTGAAATAAGGTGGCCGGGCTACGAGCAGTACTTC.

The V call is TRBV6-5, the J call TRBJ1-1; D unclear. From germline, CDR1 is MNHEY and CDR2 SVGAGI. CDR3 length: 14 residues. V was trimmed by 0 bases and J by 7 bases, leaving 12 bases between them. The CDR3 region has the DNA TGTGCCAGCAGTTACTCCACCGCTTTTAATGAAGCTTTCTTT. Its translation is CASSYSTAFNEAFF.

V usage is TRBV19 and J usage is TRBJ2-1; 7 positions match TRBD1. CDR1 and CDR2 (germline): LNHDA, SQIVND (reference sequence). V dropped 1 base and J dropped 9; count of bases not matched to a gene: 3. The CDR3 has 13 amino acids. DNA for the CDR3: TGTGCCAGTAGTATAGTCGCAGGGGGTGAGCAGTTCTTC. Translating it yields CASSIVAGGEQFF.

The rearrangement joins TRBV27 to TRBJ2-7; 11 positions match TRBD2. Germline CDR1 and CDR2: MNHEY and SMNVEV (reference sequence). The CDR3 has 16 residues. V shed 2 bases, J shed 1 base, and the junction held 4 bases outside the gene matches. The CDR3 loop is CASSLLTSGKSYEQYF. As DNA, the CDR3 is TGTGCCAGCAGTTTACTGACTAGCGGGAAATCCTACGAGCAGTACTTC.